A single sample is the source of the 5 T cell receptor beta chains below, sequenced in a study of neoadjuvant nivolumab and ipilimumab in lung cancer. Generated by immunoSEQ multiplex PCR, the TCRdb table keeps only in-frame clones and is missing some. This table holds 30,000 to 35,000 clones, 90% found once. Source: peripheral blood, taken after neoadjuvant nivolumab, alone or with ipilimumab, at or shortly before surgery. These receptors all stem from an adult with non-small cell lung cancer.

In its sample, this clone was seen a few times. The same CDR3 arises from other DNA sequences in this sample as well. The chain links TRBV11-1 to TRBJ1-2, with D unresolved. Trimming pared 1 base from V and 5 bases from J, leaving 11 bases between. CDR1 is SGHAT and CDR2 is FQDESV in the germline V gene (reference sequence). The CDR3 covers 14 residues. CDR3 region: CASSLEGGGYGYTF. CDR3 nucleotide sequence: TGTGCCAGCAGCTTAGAGGGCGGAGGGTATGGCTACACCTTC.

The gene calls are TRBV5-6 and TRBJ2-3; 7 bases agree with TRBD2. Germline V gene sequence: CDR1 SGHDT, CDR2 YYEEEE. The V gene end was trimmed by 6 bases and the J gene end by 0 bases; junction bases not matched to a gene: 7. The CDR3 is 15 residues long. In DNA, the CDR3 is TGTGCCAGCACCTCGGGGGGACCTAGCACAGATACGCAGTATTTT. It is translated as CASTSGGPSTDTQYF. Full variable domain (missing parts from reference TRBV5-6 and TRBJ2-3): DAGVTQSPTHLIKTRGQQVTLRCSPKSGHDTVSWYQQALGQGPQFIFQYYEEEERQRGNFPDRFSGHQFPNYSSELNVNALLLGDSALYLCASTSGGPSTDTQYFGPGTRLTVL.

The V gene is TRBV4-3, the J gene TRBJ1-1; 7 bases agree with TRBD1. J was trimmed by 5 bases and V by 4 bases; bases with no gene match: 7. Germline V gene data show CDR1 as LGHNA and CDR2 as YSLEER. The CDR3 covers 14 residues. The CDR3 DNA follows: TGCGCCAGCAGCCTCGCCAGGGGGGGGACTGAAGCTTTCTTT. It specifies CASSLARGGTEAFF.

The J gene is TRBJ2-7, the V gene TRBV5-5; a weak D match, TRBD1 (5 bases). CDR1 is SGHKS, CDR2 YYEKEE, per germline (reference sequence). This CDR3 is 14 amino acids long. The V and J ends lost 6 bases and 2 bases respectively, with 15 bases between them. The CDR3, as DNA: TGTGCCAGCACCAAGGGTCAGGGCACCTACGAGCAGTACTTC. It encodes CASTKGQGTYEQYF.

The V gene is TRBV25-1, the J gene TRBJ2-7; D is unclear. Germline-derived CDR1 and CDR2 are MGHDK and SYGVNS. The CDR3 runs to 15 residues. Trimming removed 3 bases from V and 0 bases from J, with 12 bases in between. The CDR3 DNA reads TGTGCCAGCAGTGATACAGCCCCGAGCTCCTACGAGCAGTACTTC. Translation: CASSDTAPSSYEQYF.